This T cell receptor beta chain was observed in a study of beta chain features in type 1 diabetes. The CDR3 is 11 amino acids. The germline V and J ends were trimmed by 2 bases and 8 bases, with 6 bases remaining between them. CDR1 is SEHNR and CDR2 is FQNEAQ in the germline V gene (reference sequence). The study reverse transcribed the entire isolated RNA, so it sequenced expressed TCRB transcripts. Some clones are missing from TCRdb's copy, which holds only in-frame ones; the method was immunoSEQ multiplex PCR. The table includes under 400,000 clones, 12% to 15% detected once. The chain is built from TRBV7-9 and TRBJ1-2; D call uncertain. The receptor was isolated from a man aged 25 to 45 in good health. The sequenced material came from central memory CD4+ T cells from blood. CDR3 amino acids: CASSLSTGYTF. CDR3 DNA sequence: TGTGCCAGCAGCTTATCTACGGGCTACACCTTC.